The 20 T cell receptor beta chains in this list originate from one sample, sequenced in a study of beta chain features in type 1 diabetes. The study's findings and limits: Significant though moderate, a shortening of TCRB CDR3s appeared in all four CD4+ subsets of Type 1 diabetes patients.

Expressed TCRB transcripts were sequenced because the entire RNA isolate underwent reverse transcription. Libraries were prepared by immunoSEQ multiplex PCR; TCRdb keeps only in-frame clonotypes and omits some of them. The sample yields tens of thousands of clones, 68% seen once. Their antigens are not known. Material for sequencing was stem cell memory CD4+ T cells from blood. All receptors derive from a woman between 40 and 55 years old with type 1 diabetes.

This clone was seen a few times. The DNA of the CDR3 is TGTGCCAGCAGCCAAGGACAGAAGAACACTGAAGCTTTCTTT. Its protein product is CASSQGQKNTEAFF. The chain joins TRBV4-2 to TRBJ1-1; the D gene is possibly TRBD1 (5 bases). The V end was cut by 1 base, the J end by 1 base, with 7 bases between. This CDR3 spans 14 amino acids. CDR1 is LGHNA, CDR2 YNFKEQ, per germline.

The chain has TRBV5-1 and TRBJ1-1; 8 positions agree with TRBD1. The J segment lost 5 bases and the V segment lost 0 bases, leaving 9 bases of the junction unmatched. The germline gives CDR1 SGHRS, CDR2 YFSETQ. The CDR3 runs 16 residues. This CDR3 is CASSLEPGQGWTEAFF. The CDR3, as DNA: TGCGCCAGCAGCTTGGAACCAGGACAGGGTTGGACTGAAGCTTTCTTT.

The chain has TRBV11-2 and TRBJ2-7; maybe TRBD1 (5 bases). Germline V gene data show CDR1 as SGHAT and CDR2 as FQNNGV. CDR3 size: 15 residues. V lost 0 bases and J lost 3, with 12 bases in between. The CDR3: CASSLDPAGHYEQYF. As DNA, the CDR3 is TGTGCCAGCAGCTTAGATCCCGCAGGGCACTACGAGCAGTACTTC. The variable domain in full, with the rest retrieved from reference TRBV11-2 and TRBJ2-7, is EAGVAQSPRYKIIEKRQSVAFWCNPISGHATLYWYQQILGQGPKLLIQFQNNGVVDDSQLPKDRFSAERLKGVDSTLKIQPAKLEDSAVYLCASSLDPAGHYEQYFGPGTRLTVT.

The DNA of the CDR3 is TGCAGTGCGGGGGCCACTGAAGCTTTCTTT. Protein: CSAGATEAFF. The chain combines TRBV20-1 with TRBJ1-1; possibly TRBD1 for D (6 bases). The V gene's germline CDR1 is DFQATT and CDR2 SNEGSKA (reference sequence). This CDR3 comprises 10 residues. V was trimmed by 6 bases and J by 4 bases, leaving 6 bases between them.

The rearrangement joins TRBV7-2 to TRBJ2-4, with TRBD2 identical over 8 bases. The germline V gene encodes CDR1 SGHTA and CDR2 FQGNSA. The junction had 6 bases not matched to a gene; V was cut back by 1 base and J by 1 base. The CDR3 contains 17 residues. CDR3 residues: CASSLGSGSWAKNIQYF. Here the CDR3 DNA reads TGTGCCAGCAGCTTAGGGAGCGGGAGCTGGGCCAAAAACATTCAGTACTTC.

This chain connects TRBV30 to TRBJ1-5; 9 bases agree with TRBD1. V lost 2 bases, J lost 8 bases, and 4 bases stayed unmatched. The CDR3 extends over 13 amino acids. The germline gives CDR1 GTSNPN, CDR2 SVGIG (reference sequence). The CDR3 region is CAWSTGGIKPQHF. CDR3 nucleotides: TGTGCCTGGAGTACAGGGGGCATTAAGCCCCAGCATTTT.

The chain joins TRBV7-2 to TRBJ2-7; 7 nucleotides align to TRBD1. Germline CDR1 and CDR2: SGHTA and FQGNSA. The CDR3 totals 14 residues. Unmatched junction bases numbered 4, after V lost 3 bases and J lost 2 bases. The CDR3 nucleotides read TGTGCCAGCAGCTTGCCTACAGGGGCCTACGAGCAGTACTTC. Translation: CASSLPTGAYEQYF.

The chain is built from TRBV6-7 and TRBJ2-4, with a weak D call TRBD1 (5 bases). TRBV6-7 is sorted into the ORF group, with uncertain function. With 5 bases removed from V and 2 bases from J, the gap between germline ends came to 16 bases. CDR3 size: 16 residues. CDR3 region: CASSPKGMGTKNIQYF. CDR3 nucleotides: TGTGCCAGCAGTCCGAAGGGGATGGGGACCAAAAACATTCAGTACTTC.

The genes are TRBV5-6 and TRBJ1-5; 7 bases are a match to TRBD1. V trimming: 1 base; J trimming: 4 bases; junction bases outside the gene matches: 5. Germline CDR1 and CDR2: SGHDT and YYEEEE. This CDR3 spans 15 amino acids. This chain's CDR3 is CASSLSPRGNQPQHF. DNA of the CDR3: TGTGCCAGCAGCTTGTCCCCCAGGGGGAATCAGCCCCAGCATTTT.

V and J are TRBV7-3 and TRBJ2-5; 11 nucleotides match TRBD2. V lost 7 bases, J lost 6 bases, and 10 bases stayed unmatched. CDR1 and CDR2 from the germline V gene are SGHTA and FQGTGA. CDR3 size: 15 residues. CDR3 region: CASTELAGVAQTQYF. As DNA, the CDR3 is TGTGCCAGCACCGAACTAGCGGGGGTGGCACAGACCCAGTACTTC.

CDR3 in amino acids: CASTPEGPTDTQYF. The CDR3 DNA follows: TGTGCCAGTACCCCGGAGGGCCCCACAGATACGCAGTATTTT. The chain employs TRBV19 and TRBJ2-3; TRBD2 is a possible D gene (6 bases). The V end was cut by 7 bases, the J end by 2 bases, with 13 bases between. The CDR3 loop spans 14 amino acids. CDR1 and CDR2 (germline): LNHDA, SQIVND (reference sequence).

The chain uses TRBV7-8 and TRBJ2-3; 10 positions match TRBD2. The CDR3 runs 15 residues. CDR1 and CDR2 (germline): SGHVS, FQNEAQ. The junction had 4 bases not matched to a gene; V was cut back by 6 bases and J by 1 base. CDR3 in amino acids: CASSWTSGGTDTQYF. CDR3 sequence (DNA): TGTGCCAGCAGTTGGACTAGCGGAGGCACAGATACGCAGTATTTT.

V and J are TRBV9 and TRBJ1-1; no reliable D call. The V gene's germline CDR1 is SGDLS and CDR2 YYNGEE. The CDR3 is made up of 14 amino acids. Trimming took off 0 bases at V and 1 base at J, with 7 bases between the two ends. The CDR3 sequence is CASSVDSKNTEAFF. CDR3 bases: TGTGCCAGCAGCGTAGACTCTAAGAACACTGAAGCTTTCTTT.

This sequence joins TRBV7-3 and TRBJ2-1; perhaps TRBD2 as D (5 bases). The ends were cut back, 5 bases at V and 3 bases at J, with 8 bases in the middle. There are 13 residues in the CDR3. Germline lookup yields CDR1 SGHTA and CDR2 FQGTGA. CDR3 region: CASSAGVYNEQFF. DNA for the CDR3: TGTGCCAGCAGCGCGGGCGTCTACAATGAGCAGTTCTTC.

CDR3 coding DNA: TGTGCCAGCAGCCCTTCGGGGGTCCCAACGAATACGCAGTATTTT. Protein sequence: CASSPSGVPTNTQYF. V and J are TRBV11-2 and TRBJ2-3; a possible D gene is TRBD2 (6 bases). The germline V gene encodes CDR1 SGHAT and CDR2 FQNNGV. V was trimmed by 5 bases and J by 7 bases, leaving 19 bases between them. This CDR3 region has 15 residues.

The CDR3 DNA reads TGTGCCAGCTCTCTGAACCTTCAGGGCCGTAATGAAAAACTGTTTTTT. It yields the protein CASSLNLQGRNEKLFF. This chain connects TRBV18 to TRBJ1-4; weak D call: TRBD1 (5 bases). V shed 6 bases and J shed 4 bases, with 18 bases lying between them. Per the germline V gene, CDR1 is KGHSH and CDR2 is LQKENI. The CDR3 runs to 16 residues.

This chain uses TRBV7-2 with TRBJ1-3; perhaps TRBD1 as D (5 bases). The CDR3 loop spans 16 amino acids. Trimming removed 4 bases at V and 3 bases at J, with 16 bases between. Germline-derived CDR1 and CDR2 are SGHTA and FQGNSA. The CDR3 loop is CASSSQPPQGGNTIYF. CDR3 nucleotides: TGTGCCAGCAGCTCCCAGCCCCCCCAGGGTGGAAACACCATATATTTT.

The chain uses TRBV28 and TRBJ2-7; D gene unclear. The V end lost 7 bases, the J end lost 0 bases, and 13 bases lay between the germline ends. The CDR3 consists of 14 residues. Germline V gene data show CDR1 as MDHEN and CDR2 as SYDVKM. The CDR3 DNA reads as TGTGCCAGCAAAGAGGTCGCCCACTCCTACGAGCAGTACTTC. Its protein product is CASKEVAHSYEQYF.

The gene calls are TRBV19 and TRBJ2-7; 9 bases map to TRBD2. With V trimmed by 0 bases and J by 1 base, 4 bases remained unmatched. CDR1 is LNHDA and CDR2 is SQIVND in the germline V gene (reference sequence). CDR3 length: 16 residues. The CDR3 protein is CASSIDFLAGSYEQYF. DNA of the CDR3: TGTGCCAGTAGTATAGATTTTCTAGCGGGATCCTACGAGCAGTACTTC.

The chain couples TRBV4-3 to TRBJ1-1; 7 bases fit TRBD1. CDR1 is LGHNA and CDR2 is YSLEER in the germline V gene. V was pared by 5 bases and J by 6 bases, with 6 bases of the junction left unmatched. The CDR3 has 13 amino acids. The CDR3 loop is CASSNSGGAEAFF. DNA of the CDR3: TGCGCCAGCAGCAACTCAGGGGGTGCTGAAGCTTTCTTT.